This passage covers 27 T cell receptor beta chains from one sample sequenced in a study of regulatory T cells in long-lasting Graves disease. CDR3 regions were amplified by Arm-PCR using iRepertoire HTBI primers to build TCR beta libraries. TCRdb fed the multiplex PCR reads into MiXCR, producing one record per CDR3 protein. The table shows 400,000 to 500,000 distinct CDR3 sequences, with over 14% occurring only once. Specified time point: newly diagnosed GD, antithyroid drugs for less than 3 months. PBMC RNA was the source of the TCR library. A further study also used this sample, focusing on T cells in Graves' hyperthyroidism and ophthalmopathy.

Here the sequenced sample was peripheral blood mononuclear cells (PBMCs), taken at new diagnosis, from a patient treated with antithyroid drugs. Every receptor here comes from a woman in her thirties or forties with Graves disease.

This clonotype occurred many times. For the CDR3, the DNA is TGTGCCAGCAGTTTGGTGGAAAACTCCTACGAGCAGTACTTC. It yields the protein CASSLVENSYEQYF. The J gene is TRBJ2-7, the V gene TRBV12-3 or TRBV12-4; D gene ambiguous. The CDR3 loop spans 14 amino acids. Trimming took off 3 bases at V and 0 bases at J, with 9 bases between the two ends.

This clonotype was observed at least ten times. This chain links TRBV11-2 with TRBJ1-3; D unresolved. Looked up from germline, CDR1 is SGHAT and CDR2 is FQNNGV. Trimming shortened V by 5 bases and J by 3 bases, and 23 bases separated the two germline ends. The CDR3 covers 18 residues. The chain's CDR3 is CASSIIPPGRTNGNTIYF. CDR3 nucleotide sequence: TGTGCCAGCAGCATTATCCCCCCCGGACGAACGAATGGAAACACCATATATTTT.

The table lists this clonotype with a few counts. The chain recombines TRBV10-2 with TRBJ2-4, with unresolved D. The V gene's germline CDR1 is WSHSY and CDR2 SAAADI. The CDR3 extends over 12 amino acids. Trimming removed 6 bases at V and 11 bases at J, with 14 bases between. CDR3 coding DNA: TGCGCCAGCAGCTGGGCTTCCGGGTTTCAGTACTTC. Amino acid sequence: CASSWASGFQYF.

This clonotype was seen a handful of times. A much more abundant neighbour one base away suggests this may be a read error. The chain carries TRBV7-9 and TRBJ2-5; 10 nucleotides align to TRBD2. Germline assignment: CDR1 SEHNR and CDR2 FQNEAQ (reference sequence). The CDR3 is 17 residues long. CDR3 DNA sequence: TGTGTCAGCAGCTTAGCTGGCCAGCGGGAGGGCGAAGAGACCCAGTACTTC. Encoded protein: CVSSLAGQREGEETQYF. Full variable domain (rest looked up from reference TRBV7-9 and TRBJ2-5): DTGVSQNPRHKITKRGQNVTFRCDPISEHNRLYWYRQTLGQGPEFLTYFQNEAQLEKSRLLSDRFSAERPKGSFSTLEIQRTEQGDSAMYLCVSSLAGQREGEETQYFGPGTRLLVL.

This clonotype was seen repeatedly, ten times or more. The rearrangement links TRBV12-3 or TRBV12-4 to TRBJ2-5; weak D call: TRBD2 (6 bases). Deletions cut 4 bases from V and 3 bases from J, with 12 bases between. This CDR3 region has 14 residues. CDR3 residues: CASSSSGPEETQYF. CDR3 DNA: TGTGCCAGCAGTTCCAGCGGGCCGGAAGAGACCCAGTACTTC.

In this sample, this clonotype turned up many times. The chain employs TRBV6-1 and TRBJ1-4; a possible D gene is TRBD1 (5 bases). CDR1 MNHNS and CDR2 SASEGT come from the germline V gene. V shed 3 bases and J shed 7 bases, with 12 bases lying between them. The CDR3 totals 14 residues. In DNA, the CDR3 is TGTGCCAGCAGTGAGGGGGATGGGAGTGAAAAACTGTTTTTT. Translated: CASSEGDGSEKLFF.

The chain employs TRBV5-1 and TRBJ2-1; D is undetermined. Between the trimmed V and J ends, which lost 0 bases and 8 bases, there was a span of 15 bases. Germline V lookup: CDR1 SGHRS, CDR2 YFSETQ. This CDR3 contains 15 residues. The CDR3 DNA follows: TGCGCCAGCAGCTTGGTGGGTGGGCCATACGATGAGCAGTTCTTC. It specifies CASSLVGGPYDEQFF.

This clonotype was found many times. This chain joins TRBV11-3 and TRBJ2-6; 8 nucleotides agree with TRBD2. The length of the CDR3 is 19 residues. The V gene end was trimmed by 4 bases and the J gene end by 1 base; junction bases not matched to a gene: 12. Per germline, CDR1 SGHNT and CDR2 YENEEA. The CDR3 DNA reads as TGTGCCAGCAGCTCCGGGGGGGCAGGGTCCCTATCTGGGGCCAACGTCCTGACTTTC. This sequence encodes CASSSGGAGSLSGANVLTF.

There are many counts of this clonotype. The chain uses TRBV6-2 or TRBV6-3 and TRBJ1-1; no reliable D call. The germline V gene has CDR1 MNHEY and CDR2 SVGEGT. Between the trimmed V and J ends, which lost 4 bases and 0 bases, there was a span of 21 bases. The CDR3 spans 18 residues. CDR3 nucleotides: TGTGCCAGCAGTTCCCCGGAGCTCTTGGGAGGCATGAACACTGAAGCTTTCTTT. This codes for CASSSPELLGGMNTEAFF.

This clonotype was counted ten times or more. The chain carries TRBV12-3 or TRBV12-4 and TRBJ2-5; TRBD2 is a possible D gene (6 bases). The germline V and J ends were trimmed by 4 bases and 5 bases, with 11 bases remaining between them. This CDR3 is built from 13 residues. The CDR3 is CASSSGVTETQYF. CDR3 in DNA: TGTGCCAGCAGTTCGGGAGTAACGGAGACCCAGTACTTC.

The sample holds many counts of this clonotype. The chain combines TRBV13 with TRBJ2-5; D is ambiguous. The J call is uncertain, as TRBJ2-1 better fits the DNA end. Germline CDR1 PRHDT, CDR2 FYEKMQ (reference sequence). The CDR3 sequence is 13 residues long. The CDR3 loop is CASSYTGLDEQFF. The CDR3 coding sequence is TGTGCCAGCAGCTACACCGGTCTGGATGAGCAGTTCTTC.

This clonotype was recorded many times. V gene TRBV3-1 combines with J gene TRBJ1-1; perhaps TRBD1 as D (6 bases). V was shortened by 5 bases and J by 5 bases, with 15 bases between the two germline ends. This CDR3 has 14 residues. Germline V CDR1 and CDR2: LGHDT, YNNKEL (reference sequence). CDR3 sequence (DNA): TGTGCCAGCAGCGGCACGGGGGGCCAGACTGAAGCTTTCTTT. It yields the protein CASSGTGGQTEAFF.

This clonotype was seen repeatedly, ten times or more. The V gene is TRBV2, the J gene TRBJ2-3, with 8 nucleotides matching TRBD1. The V segment lost 6 bases and the J segment 3 bases; nucleotides outside the gene matches: 5. The CDR3 is 14 residues long. Germline V gene data show CDR1 as SNHLY and CDR2 as FYNNEI. The CDR3 spells CASSGQGGTDTQYF. The CDR3 nucleotides read TGTGCCAGCAGCGGACAGGGAGGTACAGATACGCAGTATTTT.

The chain uses TRBV6-1 and TRBJ2-5, with D maybe TRBD2 (5 bases). Germline CDR1 MNHNS, CDR2 SASEGT. Trimming removed 5 bases at V and 4 bases at J, with 20 bases between. This CDR3 region has 16 residues. Here the CDR3 reads CASSPYGKSIVETQYF. CDR3 DNA sequence: TGTGCCAGCAGTCCCTACGGGAAGAGTATCGTAGAGACCCAGTACTTC.

This clonotype was recorded at least ten times. J is TRBJ1-1 and V is TRBV2, with 7 bases matching TRBD1. V lost 7 bases to trimming and J lost 2 bases; unmatched junction nucleotides: 4. Germline CDR1 and CDR2: SNHLY and FYNNEI. The CDR3 is 13 residues long. The CDR3 region is CASKGQPNTEAFF. The CDR3 DNA is TGTGCCAGCAAGGGACAGCCCAACACTGAAGCTTTCTTT.

This clonotype was seen many times. The genes are TRBV27 and TRBJ1-1, with TRBD1 as a possible D gene (5 bases). Per the germline V gene, CDR1 is MNHEY and CDR2 is SMNVEV (reference sequence). The CDR3 consists of 14 residues. The ends were cut back, 0 bases at V and 0 bases at J, with 5 bases in the middle. Written as DNA, the CDR3 is TGTGCCAGCAGTTTATCGACAGTGAACACTGAAGCTTTCTTT. Translation gives CASSLSTVNTEAFF.

J is TRBJ1-1 and V is TRBV27, with D possibly matching TRBD1 (5 bases). The CDR3 spans 17 residues. The V and J ends lost 9 bases and 1 base respectively, with 24 bases between them. Germline V gives CDR1 MNHEY, CDR2 SMNVEV (reference sequence). The CDR3 coding sequence is TGTGCCAGTTTTTCGTCCGGGACTGGGAACACGAACACTGAAGCTTTCTTT. Translating gives CASFSSGTGNTNTEAFF.

This clonotype was counted at least ten times. This chain links TRBV29-1 with TRBJ2-3; perhaps TRBD2 as D (5 bases). This CDR3 region has 16 residues. With 0 bases removed from V and 7 bases from J, the gap between germline ends came to 20 bases. Germline CDR1 SQVTM, CDR2 ANQGSEA. The CDR3 reads CSVEDGGAREAHTQYF. In DNA form, the CDR3 reads TGCAGCGTTGAAGATGGAGGCGCTAGAGAGGCGCATACGCAGTATTTT.

This chain links TRBV4-3 with TRBJ1-2; TRBD1 aligns across 9 bases. This CDR3 region has 13 residues. Germline CDR1 is LGHNA and CDR2 is YSLEER. Germline trimming cut 5 bases from V and 8 bases from J; bases unmatched to any gene: 6. This CDR3 is CASSIRQGEGYTF. The CDR3 region has the DNA TGCGCCAGCAGCATCCGACAGGGGGAGGGCTACACCTTC.

Many counts were recorded for this clonotype. This chain joins TRBV6-2 or TRBV6-3 and TRBJ2-7; 9 bases are a match to TRBD2. J lost 4 bases, V lost 7 bases, and 5 bases had no gene match. The V gene's germline CDR1 is MNHEY and CDR2 SVGEGT. The CDR3 is 13 residues long. This chain's CDR3 is CASNRLAEYEQYF. The CDR3 coding sequence is TGTGCCAGCAATCGACTAGCGGAGTACGAGCAGTACTTC.

Note on this clonotype: A much larger clone is a single base away; this may be a read error. This chain links TRBV12-3 or TRBV12-4 with TRBJ2-4; the D is unclear. This CDR3 has 16 residues. CDR3 sequence reads: CASSLTGRTAKNIQNF. The CDR3 nucleotides are TGTGCCAGCAGTTTAACCGGGCGAACTGCCAAAAACATTCAGAACTTC.

The V gene is TRBV19, the J gene TRBJ2-5, with 12 bases aligning to TRBD2. From germline, CDR1 is LNHDA and CDR2 SQIVND (reference sequence). V was pared by 5 bases and J by 3 bases, with 13 bases of the junction left unmatched. The CDR3 contains 18 residues. The CDR3 DNA sequence: TGTGCCAGTAGTCCTTCTAGCGGGAGGGCCGTGGGAGAAGAGACCCAGTACTTC. Amino acid sequence: CASSPSSGRAVGEETQYF.

This clonotype was recorded many times. This chain links TRBV5-1 with TRBJ2-7; D unclear. Germline V lookup: CDR1 SGHRS, CDR2 YFSETQ. The CDR3 loop spans 15 amino acids. Trimming stripped 4 bases from V and 0 bases from J, with 14 bases between. CDR3 in amino acids: CASSPQASFSYEQYF. DNA of the CDR3: TGCGCCAGCAGCCCCCAGGCCAGCTTCTCCTACGAGCAGTACTTC.

This clonotype was found many times. The V and J genes are TRBV7-9 and TRBJ2-1, with 7 positions matching TRBD2. The J segment lost 4 bases and the V segment lost 3 bases, leaving 3 bases of the junction unmatched. Germline lookup yields CDR1 SEHNR and CDR2 FQNEAQ (reference sequence). CDR3 length: 14 residues. CDR3 DNA: TGTGCCAGCAGCTTTCTAGCGGAGTACAATGAGCAGTTCTTC. It specifies CASSFLAEYNEQFF.

The rearrangement uses TRBV11-1 and TRBJ2-7; perhaps TRBD2 as D (6 bases). Between the trimmed V and J ends, which lost 0 bases and 4 bases, there was a span of 13 bases. The V gene's germline CDR1 is SGHAT and CDR2 FQDESV (reference sequence). The CDR3 spans 15 residues. CDR3 sequence (DNA): TGTGCCAGCAGCTTAGCCTCGATGGGGACTTACGAGCAGTACTTC. Protein product: CASSLASMGTYEQYF.

This clonotype was recorded at least ten times. The DNA for the CDR3 is TGTGCCATCAGTGGGGGACAGCAGAACACTGAAGCTTTCTTT. Translation gives CAISGGQQNTEAFF. The V gene is TRBV10-3, the J gene TRBJ1-1; 7 nucleotides align to TRBD1. The germline CDR1 and CDR2 sequences are ENHRY and SYGVKD. This CDR3 is 14 amino acids long. V lost 4 bases, J lost 1 base, and 3 bases stayed unmatched.

This chain links TRBV29-1 with TRBJ2-2; possible D gene TRBD2, 5 bases. The CDR3 runs to 14 residues. The germline V and J ends were trimmed by 7 bases and 2 bases, with 14 bases remaining between them. Per germline, CDR1 SQVTM and CDR2 ANQGSEA. Here the CDR3 DNA reads TGCAGCGCCGCACACGGGATCAACACCGGGGAGCTGTTTTTT. This encodes CSAAHGINTGELFF.